This entry features one TCR beta chain sequence. The antigen remains unidentified. The data belong to a study of cytomegalovirus exposure and HLA in healthy donors. Broader study findings: An observed cluster of highly shared sequence variants was recorded as a likely sequencing artifact. In an earlier analysis, productive rearrangement rates for most beta V segments clustered near 87% or 30%. Presence/absence analyses assumed roughly uniform sequencing depth across donors.

V was shortened by 0 bases and J by 5 bases, with 13 bases between the two germline ends. This CDR3 spans 16 amino acids. PCR employed 60 Vbeta and 13 Jbeta primers. The data were produced by immunoSEQ multiplex PCR, yet TCRdb's version contains in-frame clones alone and is incomplete. The sample holds fewer than 250,000 clones, more than 60% seen once. This sequence was found in a man aged 35 to 55 in good health and CMV-seronegative. Material for sequencing was PBMCs. The chain links TRBV23-1 to TRBJ2-2; D is perhaps TRBD1 (5 bases). TRBV23-1 is annotated as an ORF whose role is uncertain. This chain's CDR3 is CASSQSFQGNTGELFF. As DNA, the CDR3 is TGCGCCAGCAGTCAATCATTCCAGGGAAATACCGGGGAGCTGTTTTTT.